Listed below are T cell receptor beta chains from one sample, sequenced in a study of T cells after posttransplantation cyclophosphamide. Here immunoSEQ multiplex PCR was the method, and the copy in TCRdb shows in-frame clones only, minus some. This sample has 31,000 or so clones; approximately 90% occur once, and the top ten carry 0.2% to 0.3%. The sequencing sample was made of naive CD4+ T cells sorted from PBMCs. The receptors originated from a woman between 55 and 75 years old in good health, CMV-negative, and a related stem cell transplant donor. Each CDR3 is given with its conserved first and last residue. The D gene is left open where the match is weak. The size field is filled for only some rows; it gives once, few, many or a size class.

-	TRBV7-6	-	TRBJ2-7	CASSAQEVFSEQYF	TGTGCCAGCAGTGCCCAGGAGGTTTTTAGCGAGCAGTACTTC
TRBD2	TRBV7-9	-	TRBJ2-7	CASSSKSGRSSYEQYF	TGTGCCAGCAGCTCAAAAAGCGGGAGGAGCTCCTACGAGCAGTACTTC
TRBD1	TRBV28	-	TRBJ2-4	CASSFLGGAKNIQYF	TGTGCCAGCAGTTTCCTAGGGGGCGCCAAAAACATTCAGTACTTC
TRBD2	TRBV11-2	-	TRBJ2-5	CASSPLAGGVVTQYF	TGTGCCAGCAGCCCCCTAGCGGGGGGAGTTGTGACCCAGTACTTC
-	TRBV29-1	-	TRBJ1-2	CSVVAGFNYGYTF	TGCAGCGTTGTAGCAGGGTTTAACTATGGCTACACCTTC
TRBD1	TRBV28	-	TRBJ2-1	CASRYRTGGNEQFF	TGTGCCAGCAGGTACAGGACAGGAGGCAATGAGCAGTTCTTC
-	TRBV23-1	-	TRBJ1-2	CASSQYPGANYGYTF	TGCGCCAGCAGTCAATACCCGGGAGCTAACTATGGCTACACCTTC
TRBD1	TRBV7-2	-	TRBJ2-7	CASSPETGTYEQYF	TGTGCCAGCAGCCCCGAGACAGGGACCTACGAGCAGTACTTC
-	TRBV7-2	-	TRBJ1-1	CASSKGGDTEAFF	TGTGCCAGCAGCAAGGGAGGAGACACTGAAGCTTTCTTT
-	TRBV28	-	TRBJ1-2	CALNGYTF	TGTGCCCTTAATGGCTACACCTTC
TRBD1	TRBV9	-	TRBJ1-4	CASSGRTGTGTNEKLFF	TGTGCCAGCAGCGGTAGGACAGGGACCGGAACTAATGAAAAACTGTTTTTT
-	TRBV5-1	-	TRBJ1-1	CASSLGAMNTEAFF	TGCGCCAGCAGCTTGGGGGCAATGAACACTGAAGCTTTCTTT
-	TRBV15	once	TRBJ2-5	CATSRDPPAASDRRAQYF	TGTGCCACCAGCAGAGATCCCCCAGCGGCTAGCGATAGGAGGGCCCAGTACTTC
-	TRBV7-8	-	TRBJ1-2	CASSLGGLPYGYTF	TGTGCCAGCAGCTTAGGGGGCTTGCCCTATGGCTACACCTTC
TRBD2	TRBV19	-	TRBJ2-1	CASKRTSGALAYNEQFF	TGTGCCAGTAAACGGACTAGCGGGGCGCTCGCCTACAATGAGCAGTTCTTC
-	TRBV11-1	once	TRBJ1-1	CASSLETGSTEAFF	TGTGCCAGCAGCTTGGAGACGGGATCCACTGAAGCTTTCTTT
TRBD2	TRBV7-2	-	TRBJ2-7	CASSSSGSVYEQYF	TGTGCCAGCAGCAGTAGCGGGAGTGTTTACGAGCAGTACTTC
TRBD1	TRBV30	-	TRBJ1-2	CAWRDRGSYGYTF	TGTGCCTGGAGGGACAGGGGATCCTATGGCTACACCTTC
TRBD1	TRBV10-3	-	TRBJ1-1	CAISGDRGSRTEAFF	TGTGCCATCAGTGGGGACAGGGGGAGTCGCACTGAAGCTTTCTTT
-	TRBV21-1	-	TRBJ1-2	CASRVGPDYGYTF	TGTGCCAGCAGGGTGGGGCCCGACTATGGCTACACCTTC
-	TRBV30	-	TRBJ1-3	CAWSVRGASGNTIYF	TGTGCCTGGAGTGTACGTGGGGCTTCAGGAAACACCATATATTTT
-	TRBV11-2	-	TRBJ2-1	CASSLAGGRGNEQFF	TGTGCCAGCAGCTTAGCGGGGGGCCGAGGGAATGAGCAGTTCTTC
-	TRBV27	-	TRBJ2-1	CASRRSSNNEQFF	TGTGCCAGCAGACGTAGCAGTAACAATGAGCAGTTCTTC
TRBD2	TRBV7-2	-	TRBJ2-1	CASTWTSSDNEQFF	TGTGCCAGCACTTGGACTAGTTCGGACAATGAGCAGTTCTTC
-	TRBV7-3	-	TRBJ2-3	CASSLATGDDTQYF	TGTGCCAGCAGCTTAGCGACGGGAGACGATACGCAGTATTTT
-	TRBV19	-	TRBJ1-5	CASSIGASPQHF	TGTGCCAGTAGTATCGGAGCCTCACCCCAGCATTTT
-	TRBV15	-	TRBJ1-5	CATSRQGGNQPQHF	TGTGCCACCAGCAGACAGGGCGGCAATCAGCCCCAGCATTTT
TRBD1	TRBV5-1	-	TRBJ1-2	CAGSLPGQQYGYTF	TGCGCCGGCAGCTTACCGGGACAGCAGTATGGCTACACCTTC
TRBD2	TRBV28	-	TRBJ2-4	CASRGTSGTLSKNIQYF	TGTGCCAGCAGAGGGACTAGCGGGACTCTTTCCAAAAACATTCAGTACTTC
TRBD2	TRBV7-3	-	TRBJ2-3	CASSLISGGRTDTQYF	TGTGCCAGCAGCTTAATTAGCGGGGGGAGGACAGATACGCAGTATTTT
TRBD1	TRBV7-9	few	TRBJ1-5	CASSSTGGRGQPQHF	TGTGCCAGCAGCTCGACAGGGGGCCGGGGTCAGCCCCAGCATTTT
-	TRBV5-5	-	TRBJ2-1	CAGRRVGVSNEQFF	TGTGCCGGACGCCGAGTGGGAGTCTCCAATGAGCAGTTCTTC
TRBD2	TRBV25-1	-	TRBJ2-2	CASKTSGRETGELFF	TGTGCCAGCAAGACTAGCGGGAGGGAAACCGGGGAGCTGTTTTTT
-	TRBV27	-	TRBJ1-2	CASTAAGGNYGYTF	TGTGCCAGCACTGCGGCAGGAGGGAACTATGGCTACACCTTC
-	TRBV5-1	-	TRBJ2-3	CASSSGDTDTQYF	TGCGCCAGCAGCTCGGGTGACACAGATACGCAGTATTTT
-	TRBV29-1	-	TRBJ2-3	CSAQGSGSSTDTQYF	TGCAGTGCCCAGGGTAGCGGATCTAGCACAGATACGCAGTATTTT
TRBD2	TRBV7-9	-	TRBJ2-1	CASAWGGSSGYNEQFF	TGTGCCAGCGCCTGGGGCGGGAGCTCGGGATACAATGAGCAGTTCTTC
-	TRBV28	once	TRBJ1-2	CASSWEHGYTF	TGTGCCAGCAGTTGGGAGCATGGCTACACCTTC
TRBD1	TRBV9	-	TRBJ1-1	CASSVAGTVAEAFF	TGTGCCAGCAGCGTAGCTGGGACAGTCGCTGAAGCTTTCTTT
-	TRBV11-2	once	TRBJ1-2	CASSPTRGAGGYTF	TGTGCCAGCAGTCCCACCCGGGGGGCCGGGGGCTACACCTTC
TRBD1	TRBV19	-	TRBJ2-1	CASSIRDRSYNEQFF	TGTGCCAGTAGTATAAGGGACAGGTCCTACAATGAGCAGTTCTTC
-	TRBV7-2	-	TRBJ1-1	CASSFSGLGNTEAFF	TGTGCCAGCAGCTTCTCAGGGCTTGGGAACACTGAAGCTTTCTTT
TRBD1	TRBV7-2	once	TRBJ2-1	CASSLGTGRNEQFF	TGTGCCAGCAGCTTGGGGACAGGGCGAAATGAGCAGTTCTTC